This is a list of T cell receptor beta chains from one sample in a study of HIV-infected patients and healthy controls. Via MiXCR, TCRdb re-called the 5' RACE reads, giving one row per CDR3 protein. Counted here are tens of thousands of distinct CDR3 sequences, less than 20% occurring once; the ten biggest clones make up about 1.3%. Sequenced: CD4+ T cells from blood. The receptor source for this set is a human donor in good health. CDR3s include the opening cysteine and the closing phenylalanine or tryptophan. D genes are given only for firm matches. Clone size is not always given. Where it is, it says once, few, many or a class for expanded clones.

v_call,clone_size,d_call,j_call,cdr3_nt,cdr3_aa
TRBV14,many,TRBD2,TRBJ2-3,TGTGCCAGCAGCCTTTGGACTAGCGGGACTTCCTCGGATACGCAGTATTTT,CASSLWTSGTSSDTQYF
TRBV29-1,many,NA,TRBJ1-1,TGCAGCGTTGTTGGGGTAGTCGTGAACACTGAAGCTTTCTTT,CSVVGVVVNTEAFF
TRBV6-1,once,NA,TRBJ2-1,TGTGCCAGCAGCGGGACCTACTACAATGAGCAGTTCTTC,CASSGTYYNEQFF
TRBV12-3/TRBV12-4,many,NA,TRBJ2-3,TGTGCCAGCAGTCAGATTTCAGATACGCAGTATTTT,CASSQISDTQYF
TRBV29-1,NA,TRBD1,TRBJ2-5,TGCAGCGTTGTCCTGGCTAAGACAGGGGGCTCAGAGACCCAGTACTTC,CSVVLAKTGGSETQYF
TRBV29-1,NA,NA,TRBJ2-3,TGCAGCGTTGAGGGCAGGGTAACGGATACGCAGTATTTT,CSVEGRVTDTQYF
TRBV10-3,NA,NA,TRBJ1-4,TGTGCCATCAGTGAGGAGCCAAGACAGAAACTGTTTTTT,CAISEEPRQKLFF
TRBV6-1,few,NA,TRBJ1-1,TGTGCCAGCAGTGAAGGACGGAGCCAAGCTTTCTTT,CASSEGRSQAFF
TRBV3-1,many,NA,TRBJ2-3,TGTGCCAGCCTCCTCCCGGGGTCAGATACGCAGTATTTT,CASLLPGSDTQYF
TRBV6-5,NA,NA,TRBJ1-4,TGTGCCAGCAGTTATCAAGGAGGAGGAAAACTGTTTTTT,CASSYQGGGKLFF
TRBV28,NA,NA,TRBJ2-5,TGTGCCAGCAGCACCGGGGGAGAGACCCAGTACTTC,CASSTGGETQYF
TRBV7-8,NA,TRBD1,TRBJ1-5,TGTGCCAGCAGCTTAGTGGACAGGGAAAACAATCAGCCCCAGCATTTT,CASSLVDRENNQPQHF
TRBV5-5,NA,NA,TRBJ2-7,TGTGCCAGCAGCTTGGAAGGGGGCTACGAGCAGTACTTC,CASSLEGGYEQYF
TRBV7-9,NA,NA,TRBJ1-1,TGTGCCAGCAGCTCTCAGATGGTGAACACTGAAGCTTTCTTT,CASSSQMVNTEAFF
TRBV7-9,many,NA,TRBJ2-5,TGTGCCAGCAGATCGACCCTAGGAGGGGAGACCCAGTACTTC,CASRSTLGGETQYF
TRBV7-9,NA,TRBD2,TRBJ2-3,TGTGCCAGCAGCCCAATAGCGGGAGGGCCGCCAGATACGCAGTATTTT,CASSPIAGGPPDTQYF
TRBV6-5,many,NA,TRBJ1-3,TGTGCCAGCAGCCTACCCGGACTCGGAAACACCATATATTTT,CASSLPGLGNTIYF
TRBV3-1,few,NA,TRBJ1-2,TGTGCCAGCAGCCAAAAAGGAGGCTACACCTTC,CASSQKGGYTF
TRBV3-1,few,NA,TRBJ2-7,TGTGCCAGCAGCCACGGAACAGGGAACGAGCAGTACTTC,CASSHGTGNEQYF
TRBV6-6,few,NA,TRBJ2-3,TGTGCCAGCAGAAGAGGGGGGAGCCCCACAGATACGCAGTATTTT,CASRRGGSPTDTQYF
TRBV5-4,few,NA,TRBJ2-6,TGTGCCAGCAGCGTACGGAGCTCTGGGGCCAACGTCCTGACTTTC,CASSVRSSGANVLTF
TRBV6-2/TRBV6-3,NA,NA,TRBJ1-2,TGTGCCAGCAGTTACTCGGACAGAGATGGCTACACCTTC,CASSYSDRDGYTF
TRBV11-2,few,TRBD2,TRBJ2-1,TGTGCCAGCAGCCTCTTAGCGGGAGGGGTGGTCAATGAGCAGTTCTTC,CASSLLAGGVVNEQFF
TRBV27,NA,TRBD1,TRBJ1-6,TGTGCCAGCAGTTCGGGACAGGGCATGGGCCCATATAATTCACCCCTCCACTTT,CASSSGQGMGPYNSPLHF
TRBV13,NA,TRBD1,TRBJ2-7,TGTGCCAGCAGCCCCCTAGGACAGGGGTACTCCTACGAGCAGTACTTC,CASSPLGQGYSYEQYF
TRBV29-1,many,NA,TRBJ2-1,TGCAGCGTTGCCCGGGAGATCGGCTACAATGAGCAGTTCTTC,CSVAREIGYNEQFF
TRBV6-1,many,TRBD1,TRBJ1-5,TGTGCCAGCACCCCAAAGGGACAGGGGGGACAGCCCCAGCATTTT,CASTPKGQGGQPQHF
TRBV6-2/TRBV6-3,many,TRBD1,TRBJ2-7,TGTGCCAGCAGCCGGGACAGGGGGGGCTCCTACGAGCAGTACTTC,CASSRDRGGSYEQYF
TRBV4-2,many,NA,TRBJ1-6,TGTGCCAGCAGCCAAGACGGGACTAGGGCCCTCCACTTT,CASSQDGTRALHF
TRBV7-9,NA,TRBD2,TRBJ2-7,TGTGCCAGCAGCTCATATAGCGGGAGGGGGTACGAGCAGTACTTC,CASSSYSGRGYEQYF
TRBV20-1,many,TRBD1,TRBJ1-1,TGCAGTGCTAGCGACAGGGAGGATCGAGCTTTCTTT,CSASDREDRAFF
TRBV20-1,many,TRBD2,TRBJ2-2,TGCAGTGCTAGATCTAGCGGGAGGCCCCTGGGGGAGCTGTTTTTT,CSARSSGRPLGELFF
TRBV6-5,many,TRBD1,TRBJ2-1,TGTGCCAGCAGTTACGGGATGGGCAGGGGGTTTAGGTCCTACAATGAGCAGTTCTTC,CASSYGMGRGFRSYNEQFF
TRBV12-3/TRBV12-4,many,NA,TRBJ1-5,TGTGCCAGCAGTTTAGCTTCGGGAGGGATTGATCAGCCCCAGCATTTT,CASSLASGGIDQPQHF
TRBV20-1,few,TRBD2,TRBJ2-5,TGCAGTGCTGAGACTAGCGGTCAAGAGACCCAGTACTTC,CSAETSGQETQYF
TRBV20-1,many,NA,TRBJ2-7,TGCAGTGCTAGAGATCTCAGGTTCTCCTACGAGCAGTACTTC,CSARDLRFSYEQYF
TRBV14,NA,NA,TRBJ1-1,TGTGCCAGCAGCCAAGATCGCTATTGGGGGGTGACTGAAGCTTTCTTT,CASSQDRYWGVTEAFF
TRBV2,many,NA,TRBJ2-7,TGTGCCAGCATCCGGGACTCCTACGAGCAGTACTTC,CASIRDSYEQYF
TRBV7-2,NA,TRBD1,TRBJ2-5,TGTGCCAGCAGTTCCAACAGGGGGCGAGAGACCCAGTACTTC,CASSSNRGRETQYF
TRBV6-5,NA,NA,TRBJ2-7,TGTGCCAGCAGGCCGAGGTCAAGCTCCTACGAGCAGTACTTC,CASRPRSSSYEQYF
TRBV7-3,few,NA,TRBJ1-5,TGTGCCAGCAGCTTAATCTGGGGCTGTCAGCCCCAGCATTTT,CASSLIWGCQPQHF
TRBV10-2,many,TRBD1,TRBJ1-1,TGCGCCAGCAGTGAGCAAGGGGGCAGGACTGAAGCTTTCTTT,CASSEQGGRTEAFF
TRBV14,NA,NA,TRBJ1-1,TGTGCCAGCAGCCCTCAAGAATGGAGAACAGGGACTGAAGCTTTCTTT,CASSPQEWRTGTEAFF
TRBV9,NA,NA,TRBJ1-4,TGTGCCAGCAGCCTAACACCGCGGTTCGGTGAAAAACTGTTTTTT,CASSLTPRFGEKLFF
TRBV20-1,few,NA,TRBJ1-1,TGCAGTGCTAGGCCCCGGGGTGAAGCTTTCTTT,CSARPRGEAFF
TRBV5-1,many,NA,TRBJ2-3,TGCGCCAGCAGCTCCGGAGGGGGGCGCGGAGATACGCAGTATTTT,CASSSGGGRGDTQYF
TRBV27,few,NA,TRBJ1-1,TGTGCCAGCAGTCTCAAATGGGGCACTGAAGCTTTCTTT,CASSLKWGTEAFF
TRBV18,many,TRBD1,TRBJ1-5,TGTGCCAGCTCACCAAGGACAGGGGGCGCAGTGAATCAGCCCCAGCATTTT,CASSPRTGGAVNQPQHF
TRBV28,NA,NA,TRBJ1-2,TGTGCCAGCAGTTTGGGGGGCAGGCCCGCTAACTATGGCTACACCTTC,CASSLGGRPANYGYTF
TRBV20-1,few,NA,TRBJ2-5,TGCAGTGCTAGCTCGGACCTCGGACGTCAAGAGACCCAGTACTTC,CSASSDLGRQETQYF
TRBV5-1,few,TRBD2,TRBJ2-5,TGCGCCAGCAGCCTGGGGACTAGTAATGGGGAGACCCAGTACTTC,CASSLGTSNGETQYF
TRBV4-1,few,NA,TRBJ1-4,TGCGCCAGCAGCCAAGTAGCAGGGGTTGAAAAACTGTTTTTT,CASSQVAGVEKLFF
TRBV20-1,many,TRBD1,TRBJ1-5,TGCAGTGCTAGAGATCAGAACAGGGGGCTTGGGAGCAATCAGCCCCAGCATTTT,CSARDQNRGLGSNQPQHF
TRBV5-4,NA,NA,TRBJ2-2,TGTGCCAGCAGCCCGGGTTTGGACACCGGGGAGCTGTTTTTT,CASSPGLDTGELFF